The clone carrying this T cell receptor (beta chain) occurred once. The sample originates from a study of CD8 T cells in Susac syndrome. CD8+ and CD4+ T cells from blood underwent TCR beta sequencing. Random hexamers served to reverse transcribe roughly 0.45 to 1 ug RNA. The amplification used immunoSEQ multiplex PCR on TCR beta CDR3; it spanned 54 Vbeta and 13 Jbeta. In TCRdb, the immunoSEQ multiplex PCR reads were re-called with MiXCR into one record per CDR3 protein. Of some 52,000 distinct CDR3 sequences listed, around 93% were seen once; the top ten hold about 0.51%. CDR1 is SGHTA, CDR2 FQGNSA, per germline. The CDR3 is made up of 15 amino acids. J was trimmed by 1 base and V by 4 bases; bases with no gene match: 1.

This clonotype originated in a human donor with multiple sclerosis. The chain is built from TRBV7-2 and TRBJ2-6, with 7 bases fitting TRBD2. The sample taken for sequencing was CD8+ T cells from PBMCs. The chain's CDR3 is CASSWGGSGANVLTF. Written as DNA, the CDR3 is TGTGCCAGCAGCTGGGGGGGTTCTGGGGCCAACGTCCTGACTTTC. Full variable domain (missing parts from reference TRBV7-2 and TRBJ2-6): GAGVSQSPSNKVTEKGKDVELRCDPISGHTALYWYRQSLGQGLEFLIYFQGNSAPDKSGLPSDRFSAERTGGSVSTLTIQRTQQEDSAVYLCASSWGGSGANVLTFGAGSRLTVL.